The clone carrying this T cell receptor (beta chain) was seen once. Its cognate antigen is unknown. The data derive from a study of post-analysis software for immune sequencing data. Study summary: Included among the disease courses, which were recorded for the cohort, were relapsing-remitting, secondary progressive and progressive-relapsing multiple sclerosis. Study-wide findings and caveats: TRBV segments more frequent in patients than in controls numbered five and included TRBV5-6, TRBV5-1 and TRBV20-1. Versus controls, multiple sclerosis patients showed significantly lower diversity (normalized Chao1).

The CDR3 runs to 15 residues. J was trimmed by 6 bases and V by 6 bases; bases with no gene match: 10. Per germline, CDR1 KGHSH and CDR2 LQKENI. cDNA libraries for TCR beta contained unique molecular identifiers. Input of about 0.9 to 10 million T cells yielded 500,000 to 550,000 cDNA molecules. TCRdb fed the PCR reads into MiXCR, producing one record per CDR3 protein. The sample contains about 500,000 distinct CDR3 sequences, under 55% of which appear only once. Sequenced: blood. The source of this sequence is a girl aged 5 to 17 with multiple sclerosis. The rearrangement links TRBV18 to TRBJ2-2; 7 nucleotides match TRBD2. CDR3 nucleotides: TGTGCCAGCTCCCGAACCGGCGGGGGACCCGGGGAGCTGTTTTTT. This gives the protein CASSRTGGGPGELFF. The full variable domain, completed using reference TRBV18 and TRBJ2-2, is NAGVMQNPRHLVRRRGQEARLRCSPMKGHSHVYWYRQLPEEGLKFMVYLQKENIIDESGMPKERFSAEFPKEGPSILRIQQVVRGDSAAYFCASSRTGGGPGELFFGEGSRLTVL.